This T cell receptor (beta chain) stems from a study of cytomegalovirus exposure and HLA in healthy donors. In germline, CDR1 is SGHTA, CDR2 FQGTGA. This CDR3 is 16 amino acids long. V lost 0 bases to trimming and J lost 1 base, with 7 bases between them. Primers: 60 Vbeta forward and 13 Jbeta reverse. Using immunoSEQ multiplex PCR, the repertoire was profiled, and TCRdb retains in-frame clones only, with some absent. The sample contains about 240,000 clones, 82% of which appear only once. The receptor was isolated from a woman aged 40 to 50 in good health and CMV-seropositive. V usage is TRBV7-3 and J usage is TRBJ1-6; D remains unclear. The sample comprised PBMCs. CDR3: CASSLTGSSYNSPLHF. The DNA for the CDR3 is TGTGCCAGCAGCTTAACGGGGAGTTCCTATAATTCACCCCTCCACTTT.